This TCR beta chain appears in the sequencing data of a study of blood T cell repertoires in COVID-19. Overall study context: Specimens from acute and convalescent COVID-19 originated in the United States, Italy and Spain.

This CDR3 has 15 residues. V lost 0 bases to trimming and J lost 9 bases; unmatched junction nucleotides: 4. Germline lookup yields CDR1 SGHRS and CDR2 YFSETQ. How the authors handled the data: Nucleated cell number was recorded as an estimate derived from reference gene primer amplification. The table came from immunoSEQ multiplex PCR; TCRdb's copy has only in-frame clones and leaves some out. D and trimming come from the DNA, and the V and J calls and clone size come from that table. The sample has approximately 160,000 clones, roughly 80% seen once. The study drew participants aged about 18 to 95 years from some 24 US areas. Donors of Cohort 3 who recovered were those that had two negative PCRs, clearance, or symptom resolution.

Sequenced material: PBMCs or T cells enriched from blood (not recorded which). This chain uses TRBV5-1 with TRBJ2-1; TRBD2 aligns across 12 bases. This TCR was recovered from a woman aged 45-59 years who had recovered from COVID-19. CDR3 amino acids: CASSLGLAGVGEQFF. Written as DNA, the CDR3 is TGCGCCAGCAGCTTGGGACTAGCGGGAGTAGGTGAGCAGTTCTTC.